This entry lists 30 T cell receptor beta chains sequenced from one sample in a study of blood T cell repertoires in COVID-19. The method was immunoSEQ multiplex PCR; TCRdb's version includes in-frame clones alone and lacks a portion of them. The data contain under 250,000 clones, 65% to 85% of them singletons. Sequencing input: peripheral blood. Source of these receptors: a woman aged 40 to 50 who had recovered from COVID-19.

As for this clone: Other DNA sequences within the sample encode an identical CDR3. The genes are TRBV18 and TRBJ1-2, with 8 bases lining up with TRBD1. Germline CDR1 is KGHSH and CDR2 is LQKENI. The CDR3 is 13 amino acids. J gave up 3 bases and V 3 bases, and 0 bases lay outside the gene matches. The CDR3 DNA reads TGTGCCAGCTCACCGGGACAGGACTATGGCTACACCTTC. Translation: CASSPGQDYGYTF. Complete variable domain (other parts from reference TRBV18 and TRBJ1-2): NAGVMQNPRHLVRRRGQEARLRCSPMKGHSHVYWYRQLPEEGLKFMVYLQKENIIDESGMPKERFSAEFPKEGPSILRIQQVVRGDSAAYFCASSPGQDYGYTFGSGTRLTVV.

The chain couples TRBV19 to TRBJ2-1; 12 bases line up with TRBD2. CDR1 and CDR2 from the germline V gene are LNHDA and SQIVND (reference sequence). The CDR3 contains 16 residues. Trimming cost V 0 bases and J 9 bases; bases outside gene matches: 6. The CDR3 region is CASSIDASGGAIEQFF. The CDR3 DNA sequence: TGTGCCAGTAGTATAGACGCTAGCGGGGGGGCGATTGAGCAGTTCTTC.

This clone was picked up one time. V and J are TRBV3-1 (or the pseudogene TRBV3-2) and TRBJ1-2, with D possibly TRBD1 on 6 matching bases. The CDR3 contains 12 residues. Germline V gene sequence: CDR1 LGHDT, CDR2 YNNKEL (reference sequence). V lost 1 base, J lost 7 bases, and 7 bases lay in between. The CDR3 protein is CASSQATGGYTF. CDR3 nucleotide sequence: TGTGCCAGCAGCCAAGCGACAGGTGGCTACACCTTC.

The chain recombines TRBV30 with TRBJ1-3, with D uncertain. CDR1 GTSNPN and CDR2 SVGIG come from the germline V gene (reference sequence). The CDR3 is 11 amino acids. V was shortened by 5 bases and J by 4 bases, with 6 bases between the two germline ends. The CDR3 nucleotides are TGTGCCTGGGCCTTGGGAAACACCATATATTTT. It yields the protein CAWALGNTIYF.

CDR3 in amino acids: CASSYPSPYTYEQYF. In DNA form, the CDR3 reads TGTGCCAGCAGTTACCCCTCTCCGTATACCTACGAGCAGTACTTC. The chain uses TRBV6-2 or TRBV6-3 and TRBJ2-7; D is unclear. Trimming removed 2 bases from V and 2 bases from J, with 13 bases in between. The germline V gene encodes CDR1 MNHEY and CDR2 SVGEGT. The CDR3 spans 15 residues.

This clone was counted once. J is TRBJ2-2 and V is TRBV6-5; possibly TRBD1 for D (5 bases). CDR3 length equals 15 residues. Germline loops: CDR1 MNHEY, CDR2 SVGAGI. V was cut by 5 bases and J by 4 bases, with 14 bases left in between. For the CDR3, the DNA is TGTGCCAGCAGTAGGACAAGGAGTTCCACCGGGGAGCTGTTTTTT. This encodes CASSRTRSSTGELFF.

V and J are TRBV4-2 and TRBJ2-1; 12 bases are a match to TRBD2. The CDR3 loop spans 17 amino acids. Trimming took 5 bases from V and 9 from J; bases not matched to a gene: 14. Germline V gene data show CDR1 as LGHNA and CDR2 as YNFKEQ. CDR3 coding DNA: TGTGCCAGCAGCAAGAGTGCGGAGCTAGCGGGGGGGCTTGAGCAGTTCTTC. This translates into CASSKSAELAGGLEQFF.

The J gene is TRBJ1-5, the V gene TRBV19, with 7 bases aligning to TRBD1. The CDR3 is 13 amino acids. V lost 8 bases, J lost 4 bases, and 5 bases stayed unmatched. CDR1 is LNHDA, CDR2 SQIVND, per germline (reference sequence). CDR3 residues: CASRTGQNQPQHF. The CDR3 coding sequence is TGTGCCAGTCGGACAGGTCAAAATCAGCCCCAGCATTTT.

This clone was observed once. The chain uses TRBV28 and TRBJ2-1, with TRBD1 as a possible D gene (5 bases). This CDR3 contains 16 residues. The V end was cut by 3 bases, the J end by 2 bases, with 14 bases between. In germline, CDR1 is MDHEN, CDR2 SYDVKM. CDR3 in DNA: TGTGCCAGCAGTTTCCCCCCTGCAGGGACCTACAATGAGCAGTTCTTC. Amino acids: CASSFPPAGTYNEQFF.

The sample holds one count of this clone. This chain uses TRBV24-1 with TRBJ1-5; TRBD1 aligns across 7 bases. V lost 4 bases and J lost 4; bases outside the gene matches: 3. The CDR3 length is 14 residues. Germline lookup yields CDR1 KGHDR and CDR2 SFDVKD. The CDR3 spells CATSDPGGNQPQHF. For the CDR3, the DNA is TGTGCCACCAGTGACCCAGGGGGTAATCAGCCCCAGCATTTT.

The V call is TRBV6-2 or TRBV6-3, the J call TRBJ2-1; 15 bases are shared with TRBD2. J gave up 4 bases and V 5 bases, and 9 bases lay outside the gene matches. Germline lookup yields CDR1 MNHEY and CDR2 SVGEGT. The CDR3 has 18 amino acids. DNA for the CDR3: TGTGCCAGCAGTACCAGGACTAGCGGGGGGGGTATTTACAATGAGCAGTTCTTC. This gives the protein CASSTRTSGGGIYNEQFF.

The J gene is TRBJ2-1, the V gene TRBV6-5, with 11 bases fitting TRBD2. The germline V gene encodes CDR1 MNHEY and CDR2 SVGAGI. V shed 3 bases, J shed 9 bases, and the junction held 7 bases outside the gene matches. This CDR3 spans 15 amino acids. The CDR3 sequence is CASSYVASGGPEQFF. CDR3 DNA sequence: TGTGCCAGCAGTTATGTGGCTAGCGGGGGGCCTGAGCAGTTCTTC.

V is TRBV3-1 (or the pseudogene TRBV3-2) and J is TRBJ2-3, with D tentatively TRBD1 (6 bases). Germline V CDR1 and CDR2: LGHDT, YNNKEL (reference sequence). Trimming cost V 1 base and J 6 bases, with 8 bases left between them. There are 13 residues in the CDR3. The CDR3 region is CASSQGDRDTQYF. For the CDR3, the DNA is TGTGCCAGCAGCCAAGGTGACAGGGATACGCAGTATTTT.

The chain links TRBV7-6 to TRBJ1-3; no clear D. V was clipped by 5 bases and J by 4 bases, with 12 bases between them. The germline V gene encodes CDR1 SGHVS and CDR2 FNYEAQ. This CDR3 comprises 14 residues. In DNA form, the CDR3 reads TGTGCCAGCAGCCAAGCGGGTTCGGGAAACACCATATATTTT. Its protein is CASSQAGSGNTIYF.

The V gene is TRBV5-1, the J gene TRBJ2-6; the match to TRBD1 covers 9 bases. CDR1 SGHRS and CDR2 YFSETQ come from the germline V gene. This CDR3 spans 19 amino acids. V lost 7 bases to trimming and J lost 0 bases; unmatched junction nucleotides: 14. This CDR3 is CASRFSDRGPSSGANVLTF. For the CDR3, the DNA is TGCGCCAGCCGATTCTCGGACAGGGGTCCCAGCTCTGGGGCCAACGTCCTGACTTTC.

The J gene is TRBJ2-3, the V gene TRBV25-1, with 8 bases that match TRBD2. Germline V gene lookup returns CDR1 MGHDK and CDR2 SYGVNS. This CDR3 region has 16 residues. Unmatched junction bases numbered 6, after V lost 0 bases and J lost 4 bases. The CDR3 here is CASSEYAGGRADTQYF. In DNA form, the CDR3 reads TGTGCCAGCAGTGAATATGCGGGGGGCAGGGCAGATACGCAGTATTTT.

The chain carries TRBV7-9 and TRBJ1-1; possible D gene TRBD1, 5 bases. CDR1 SEHNR and CDR2 FQNEAQ come from the germline V gene (reference sequence). This CDR3 is 12 amino acids long. Trimming stripped 4 bases from V and 10 bases from J, with 13 bases between. Here the CDR3 DNA reads TGTGCCAGCAGCTCTAACGGGGGTTCAGCTTTCTTT. Translated, it gives CASSSNGGSAFF.

The chain uses TRBV9 and TRBJ2-3, with TRBD2 identical over 9 bases. This CDR3 is 16 amino acids long. J was trimmed by 2 bases and V by 3 bases; bases with no gene match: 7. Germline V gene lookup returns CDR1 SGDLS and CDR2 YYNGEE. CDR3 coding DNA: TGTGCCAGCAGCGGAACTAGCGGGCGATACACAGATACGCAGTATTTT. It is translated as CASSGTSGRYTDTQYF.

V gene TRBV2 combines with J gene TRBJ1-4; 7 nucleotides align to TRBD1. Germline V gene lookup returns CDR1 SNHLY and CDR2 FYNNEI. The CDR3 totals 14 residues. The junction had 7 bases not matched to a gene; V was cut back by 9 bases and J by 3 bases. CDR3 sequence reads: CASLNRGSNEKLFF. The DNA of the CDR3 is TGTGCCAGTCTAAACAGGGGTTCTAATGAAAAACTGTTTTTT.

The chain is built from TRBV29-1 and TRBJ1-2; D might be TRBD1 (5 bases). Germline CDR1 is SQVTM and CDR2 is ANQGSEA. Trimming removed 4 bases from V and 5 bases from J, with 11 bases in between. This CDR3 has 12 amino acids. CDR3: CSVVSGTYGYTF. The CDR3 DNA sequence: TGCAGCGTTGTATCAGGGACTTATGGCTACACCTTC.

This chain links TRBV28 with TRBJ2-4; a possible D gene is TRBD1 (5 bases). This CDR3 has 13 amino acids. Germline assignment: CDR1 MDHEN and CDR2 SYDVKM. V was cut by 9 bases and J by 0 bases, with 9 bases left in between. The CDR3 DNA follows: TGTGCCAGTTCCCAGGGAGCCAAAAACATTCAGTACTTC. Translated, it gives CASSQGAKNIQYF.

This sequence joins TRBV5-8 and TRBJ1-5, with D unresolved. Trimming took 4 bases from V and 7 from J, leaving 12 bases between them. Germline V lookup: CDR1 SGHTS, CDR2 YDEGEE. The CDR3 extends over 13 amino acids. CDR3 nucleotides: TGTGCCAGCAGCCTGGGAGGTGGACAGCCCCAGCATTTT. The encoded protein is CASSLGGGQPQHF.

The table lists this clone with a few counts. The chain uses TRBV11-3 and TRBJ2-2; possibly TRBD1 for D (5 bases). This CDR3 spans 15 amino acids. The V and J ends lost 3 bases and 1 base respectively, with 9 bases between them. Germline CDR1 SGHNT, CDR2 YENEEA. The CDR3 DNA reads TGTGCCAGCAGCTTGACAGATTTGAACACCGGGGAGCTGTTTTTT. Residues: CASSLTDLNTGELFF.

The CDR3 sequence is CAWRRQGNTGELFF. The CDR3 DNA sequence: TGTGCCTGGAGGAGACAGGGAAACACCGGGGAGCTGTTTTTT. The chain recombines TRBV30 with TRBJ2-2; 7 nucleotides align to TRBD1. The germline V gene has CDR1 GTSNPN and CDR2 SVGIG (reference sequence). V dropped 3 bases and J dropped 2; count of bases not matched to a gene: 3. The CDR3 covers 14 residues.

The chain uses TRBV5-1 and TRBJ2-7; weak D call: TRBD1 (5 bases). CDR1 SGHRS and CDR2 YFSETQ come from the germline V gene. Trimming cost V 4 bases and J 3 bases, with 26 bases left between them. CDR3 size: 18 residues. This chain's CDR3 is CASSVGLVTKRGYYEQYF. CDR3 nucleotide sequence: TGCGCCAGCAGCGTAGGTTTGGTAACGAAAAGGGGATACTACGAGCAGTACTTC.

This chain links TRBV4-1 with TRBJ1-2; no reliable D call. With 0 bases removed from V and 7 bases from J, the gap between germline ends came to 9 bases. The CDR3 consists of 13 residues. Per germline, CDR1 MGHRA and CDR2 YSYEKL. CDR3 sequence (DNA): TGCGCCAGCAGCCAAGATAGGCGGGGTGGCTACACCTTC. Translated: CASSQDRRGGYTF.

The chain employs TRBV9 and TRBJ2-7, with D perhaps matching TRBD1 (6 bases). The germline V and J ends were trimmed by 0 bases and 5 bases, with 12 bases remaining between them. The CDR3 runs 14 residues. The V gene's germline CDR1 is SGDLS and CDR2 YYNGEE. CDR3 nucleotides: TGTGCCAGCAGCGTAGGAGGGTGGGGGCACGAGCAGTACTTC. Amino acids: CASSVGGWGHEQYF.

The chain joins TRBV2 to TRBJ1-5; 10 nucleotides line up with TRBD1. The CDR3 covers 14 residues. The germline CDR1 and CDR2 sequences are SNHLY and FYNNEI. V was clipped by 5 bases and J by 7 bases; unmatched bases: 5. CDR3 in DNA: TGTGCCAGCAGTCAGGACAGGGGGAACCAGCCCCAGCATTTT. It codes for CASSQDRGNQPQHF.

DNA for the CDR3: TGTGCCAGCAGTTCCACCGGACAAGGATACTATGGCTACACCTTC. It specifies CASSSTGQGYYGYTF. The chain links TRBV28 to TRBJ1-2; TRBD1 might be the D (5 bases). The CDR3 is made up of 15 amino acids. Trimming took 4 bases from V and 3 from J, leaving 15 bases between them. Germline V gene data show CDR1 as MDHEN and CDR2 as SYDVKM.

This sequence joins TRBV6-2 or TRBV6-3 and TRBJ1-2; 8 positions agree with TRBD1. The ends lost 0 bases at V and 8 bases at J; junction bases unmatched: 14. Germline-derived CDR1 and CDR2 are MNHEY and SVGEGT. This CDR3 has 17 residues. Written as DNA, the CDR3 is TGTGCCAGCAGTTACTCCGGGACAGGTACACTTAATTTCGGCTACACCTTC. Its protein product is CASSYSGTGTLNFGYTF.